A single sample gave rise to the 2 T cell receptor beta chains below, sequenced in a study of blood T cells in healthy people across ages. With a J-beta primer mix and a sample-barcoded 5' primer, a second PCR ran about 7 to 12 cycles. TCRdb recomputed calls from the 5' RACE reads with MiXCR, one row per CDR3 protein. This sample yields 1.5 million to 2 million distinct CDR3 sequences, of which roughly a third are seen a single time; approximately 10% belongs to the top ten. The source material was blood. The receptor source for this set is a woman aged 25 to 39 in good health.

The DNA of the CDR3 is TGTGCCAGCAGCGCTGGGACCTATCGGGACAATGAGCAGTTCTTC. This gives the protein CASSAGTYRDNEQFF. The chain carries TRBV9 and TRBJ2-1; D could derive from TRBD1 or TRBD2 (5 bases each). This CDR3 is 15 amino acids long. V dropped 3 bases and J dropped 5 bases, with 15 bases sitting between them. Looked up from germline, CDR1 is SGDLS and CDR2 is YYNGEE.

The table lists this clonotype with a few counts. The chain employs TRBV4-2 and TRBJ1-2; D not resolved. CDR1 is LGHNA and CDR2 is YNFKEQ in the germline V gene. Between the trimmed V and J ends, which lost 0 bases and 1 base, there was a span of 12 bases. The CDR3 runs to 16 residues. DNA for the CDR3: TGTGCCAGCAGCCAAGATGGAAGGAAAAATAACTATGGCTACACCTTC. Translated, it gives CASSQDGRKNNYGYTF.